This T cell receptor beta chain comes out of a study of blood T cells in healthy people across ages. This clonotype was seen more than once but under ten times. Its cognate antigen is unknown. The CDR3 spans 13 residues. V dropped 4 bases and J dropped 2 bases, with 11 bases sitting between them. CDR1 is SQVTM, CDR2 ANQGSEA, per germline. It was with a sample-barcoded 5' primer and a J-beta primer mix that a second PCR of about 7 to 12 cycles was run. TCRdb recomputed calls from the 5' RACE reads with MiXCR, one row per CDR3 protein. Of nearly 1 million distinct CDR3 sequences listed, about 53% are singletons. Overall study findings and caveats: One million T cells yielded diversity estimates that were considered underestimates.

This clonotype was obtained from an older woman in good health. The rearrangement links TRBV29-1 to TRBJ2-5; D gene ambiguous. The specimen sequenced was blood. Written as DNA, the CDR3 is TGCAGCGTTGCCCGGCAGCCTCAAGAGACCCAGTACTTC. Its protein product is CSVARQPQETQYF.